Sequencing of this TCR beta chain was carried out in a study of blood T cell repertoires in COVID-19. Germline V gene sequence: CDR1 SGDLS, CDR2 YYNGEE. This CDR3 is 16 amino acids long. V lost 4 bases, J lost 0 bases, and 5 bases stayed unmatched. Measured with immunoSEQ multiplex PCR; TCRdb has only the in-frame clones, and not every one. The sample contains approximately 140,000 clones, 87% of which appear only once. Material: PBMCs or T cells enriched from blood (not recorded which). The chain joins TRBV9 to TRBJ1-5; 9 bases line up with TRBD1. The source is a woman in her thirties or forties who had been exposed to COVID-19. CDR3 region: CASSPGQGNSNQPQHF. The CDR3 DNA reads TGTGCCAGCAGCCCGGGACAGGGTAATAGCAATCAGCCCCAGCATTTT.